In this sample, the clone carrying this TCR beta chain turned up a few times. The data belong to a study of graft-versus-host responses after intestinal transplantation. Across the whole study: Anti-thymocyte globulin induction, then tacrolimus and steroids for roughly 3 years, went to all recipients.

The assay was immunoSEQ multiplex PCR, and TCRdb's table has in-frame clones only and misses some. The sample comprises approximately 13,000 clones, roughly a third of which are singletons, and about 2.5% rests with the top ten. Germline V gives CDR1 PRHDT, CDR2 FYEKMQ (reference sequence). V was shortened by 5 bases and J by 5 bases, with 10 bases between the two germline ends. The CDR3 has 13 amino acids. About 200,000 CFSE-labeled responder cells were plated with about 200,000 irradiated, violet-dye-labeled stimulator cells. Post-reaction, proliferating CD3+CD4+ and CD3+CD8+ responders (CFSE-low) were sorted. Study results and limitations: Detection of GvH clones occurred in recipient marrow, and some had their first appearance in ileum or blood. Peak circulating GvH clone levels tracked with early post-transplant HvG declines.

This TCR derives from a human patient who received an intestinal transplant. The rearrangement uses TRBV13 and TRBJ2-1, with D tentatively TRBD1 or TRBD2 (5 bases each). Source: alloreactive CD8+ T cells from a mixed lymphocyte reaction culture, taken before intestinal transplant. Indicated subset: CFSE-low proliferating T cells sorted from roughly 6-day pre-transplant mixed lymphocyte reaction (GvH or HvG direction). CDR3 coding DNA: TGTGCCAGCAGCCTCGGGACCGACAATGAGCAGTTCTTC. Amino acids: CASSLGTDNEQFF.